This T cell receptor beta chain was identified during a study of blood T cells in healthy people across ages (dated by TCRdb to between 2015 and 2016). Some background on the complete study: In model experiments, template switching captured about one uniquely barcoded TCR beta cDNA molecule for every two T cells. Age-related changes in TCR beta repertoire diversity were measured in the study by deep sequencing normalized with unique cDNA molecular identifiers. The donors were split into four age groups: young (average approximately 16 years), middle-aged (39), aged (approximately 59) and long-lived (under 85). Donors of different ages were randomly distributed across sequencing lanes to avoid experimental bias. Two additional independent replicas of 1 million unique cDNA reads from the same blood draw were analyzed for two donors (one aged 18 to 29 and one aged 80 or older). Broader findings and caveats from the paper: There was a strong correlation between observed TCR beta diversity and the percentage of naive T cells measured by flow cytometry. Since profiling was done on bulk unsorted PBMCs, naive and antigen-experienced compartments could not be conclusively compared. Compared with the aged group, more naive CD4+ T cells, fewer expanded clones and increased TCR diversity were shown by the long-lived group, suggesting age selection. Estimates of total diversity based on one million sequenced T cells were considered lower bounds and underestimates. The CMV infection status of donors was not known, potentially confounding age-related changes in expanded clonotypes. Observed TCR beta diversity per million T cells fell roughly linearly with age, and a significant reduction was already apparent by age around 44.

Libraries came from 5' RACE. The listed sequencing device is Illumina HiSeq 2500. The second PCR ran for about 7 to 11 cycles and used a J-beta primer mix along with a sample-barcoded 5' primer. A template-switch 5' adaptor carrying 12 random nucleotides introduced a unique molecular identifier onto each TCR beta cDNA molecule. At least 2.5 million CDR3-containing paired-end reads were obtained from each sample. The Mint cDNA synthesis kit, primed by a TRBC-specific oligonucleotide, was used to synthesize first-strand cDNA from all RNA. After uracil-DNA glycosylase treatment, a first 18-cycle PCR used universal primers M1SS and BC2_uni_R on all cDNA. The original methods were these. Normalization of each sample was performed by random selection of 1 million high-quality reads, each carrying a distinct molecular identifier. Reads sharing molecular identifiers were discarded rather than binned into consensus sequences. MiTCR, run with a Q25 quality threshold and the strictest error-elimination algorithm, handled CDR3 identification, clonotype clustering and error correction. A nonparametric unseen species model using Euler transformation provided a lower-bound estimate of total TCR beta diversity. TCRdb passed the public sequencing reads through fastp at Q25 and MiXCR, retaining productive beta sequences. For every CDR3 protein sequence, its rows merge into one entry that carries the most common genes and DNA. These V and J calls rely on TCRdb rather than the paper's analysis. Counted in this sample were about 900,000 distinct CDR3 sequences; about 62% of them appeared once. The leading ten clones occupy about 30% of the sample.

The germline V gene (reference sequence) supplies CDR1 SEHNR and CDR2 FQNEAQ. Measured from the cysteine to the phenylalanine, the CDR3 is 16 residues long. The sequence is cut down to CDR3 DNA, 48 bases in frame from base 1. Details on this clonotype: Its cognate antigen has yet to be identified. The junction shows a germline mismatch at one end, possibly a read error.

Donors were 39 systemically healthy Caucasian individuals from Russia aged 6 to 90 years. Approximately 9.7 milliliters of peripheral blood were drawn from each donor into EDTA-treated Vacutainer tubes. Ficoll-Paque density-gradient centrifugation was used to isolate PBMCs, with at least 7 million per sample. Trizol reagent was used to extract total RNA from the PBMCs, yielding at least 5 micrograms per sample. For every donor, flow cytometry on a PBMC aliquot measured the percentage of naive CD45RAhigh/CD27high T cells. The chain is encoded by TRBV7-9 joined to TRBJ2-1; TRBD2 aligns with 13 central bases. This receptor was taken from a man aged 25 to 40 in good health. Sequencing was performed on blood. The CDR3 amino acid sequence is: CASSLGGTSGDKEQFF. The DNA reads TGTGCCAGCAGCTTAGGGGGGACTAGCGGGGACAAGGAGCAGTTCTTC.